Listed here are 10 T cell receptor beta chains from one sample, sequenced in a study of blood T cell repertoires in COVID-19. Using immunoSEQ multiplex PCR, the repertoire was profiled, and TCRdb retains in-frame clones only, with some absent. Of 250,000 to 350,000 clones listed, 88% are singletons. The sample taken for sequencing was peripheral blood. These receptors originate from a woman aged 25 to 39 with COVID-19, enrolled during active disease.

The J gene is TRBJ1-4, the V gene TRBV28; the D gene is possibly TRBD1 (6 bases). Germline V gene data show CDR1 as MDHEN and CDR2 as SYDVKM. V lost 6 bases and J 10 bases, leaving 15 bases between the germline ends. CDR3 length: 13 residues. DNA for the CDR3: TGTGCCAGCAGACCTACAGGGCCCAGAAAACTGTTTTTT. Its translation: CASRPTGPRKLFF.

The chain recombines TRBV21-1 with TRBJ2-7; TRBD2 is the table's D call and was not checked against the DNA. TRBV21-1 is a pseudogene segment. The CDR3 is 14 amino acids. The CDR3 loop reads CASSKGPGDGEQYF. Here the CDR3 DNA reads TGTGCCAGCAGCAAAGGCCCGGGGGACGGCGAGCAGTACTTC.

The DNA for the CDR3 is TGTGCCAGCAGCTTCCAACTAGCGGGAGTTTCAGATACGCAGTATTTT. Its translation is CASSFQLAGVSDTQYF. The chain recombines TRBV7-9 with TRBJ2-3, with 11 positions matching TRBD2. Germline V lookup: CDR1 SEHNR, CDR2 FQNEAQ (reference sequence). This CDR3 spans 16 amino acids. Losses at the gene ends were 3 bases for V and 4 bases for J; bases not matched to a gene: 6.

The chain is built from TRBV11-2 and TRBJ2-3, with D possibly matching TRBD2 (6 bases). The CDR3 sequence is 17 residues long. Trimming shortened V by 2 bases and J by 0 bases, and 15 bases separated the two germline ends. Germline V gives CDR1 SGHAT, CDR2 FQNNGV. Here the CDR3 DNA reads TGTGCCAGCAGCTTATTCGGTAGCGGTACTAGCACAGATACGCAGTATTTT. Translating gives CASSLFGSGTSTDTQYF.

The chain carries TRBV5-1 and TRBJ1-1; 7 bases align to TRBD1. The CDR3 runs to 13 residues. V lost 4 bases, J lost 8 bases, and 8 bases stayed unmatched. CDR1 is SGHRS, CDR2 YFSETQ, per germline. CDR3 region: CASSLDRAIEAFF. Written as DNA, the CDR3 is TGCGCCAGCAGCCTTGACAGGGCCATCGAAGCTTTCTTT.

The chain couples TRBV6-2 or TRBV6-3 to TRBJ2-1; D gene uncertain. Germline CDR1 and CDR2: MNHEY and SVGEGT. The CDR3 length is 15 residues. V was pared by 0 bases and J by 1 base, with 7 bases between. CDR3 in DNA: TGTGCCAGCAGTTACTCGTTTTATTCCTACAATGAGCAGTTCTTC. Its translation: CASSYSFYSYNEQFF.

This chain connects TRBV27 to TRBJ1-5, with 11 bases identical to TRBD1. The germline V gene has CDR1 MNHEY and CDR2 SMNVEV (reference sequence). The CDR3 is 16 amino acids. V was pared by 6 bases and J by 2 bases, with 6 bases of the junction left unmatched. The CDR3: CASRKQGQGGNQPQHF. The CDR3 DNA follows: TGTGCCAGCAGAAAACAGGGACAGGGGGGCAATCAGCCCCAGCATTTT.

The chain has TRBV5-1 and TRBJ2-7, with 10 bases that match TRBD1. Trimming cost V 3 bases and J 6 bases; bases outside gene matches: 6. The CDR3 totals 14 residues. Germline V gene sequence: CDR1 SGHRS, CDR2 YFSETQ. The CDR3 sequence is CASSSGTGVSEQYF. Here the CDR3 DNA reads TGCGCCAGCAGCTCCGGGACAGGGGTGAGCGAGCAGTACTTC. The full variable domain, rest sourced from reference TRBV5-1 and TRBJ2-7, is KAGVTQTPRYLIKTRGQQVTLSCSPISGHRSVSWYQQTPGQGLQFLFEYFSETQRNKGNFPGRFSGRQFSNSRSEMNVSTLELGDSALYLCASSSGTGVSEQYFGPGTRLTVT.

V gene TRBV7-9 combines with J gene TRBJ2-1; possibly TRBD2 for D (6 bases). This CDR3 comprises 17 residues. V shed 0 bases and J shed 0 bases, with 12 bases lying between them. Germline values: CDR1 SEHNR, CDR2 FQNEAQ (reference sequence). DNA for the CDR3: TGTGCCAGCAGCTTAGCGGGTAGCGGCATCTCCTACAATGAGCAGTTCTTC. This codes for CASSLAGSGISYNEQFF.

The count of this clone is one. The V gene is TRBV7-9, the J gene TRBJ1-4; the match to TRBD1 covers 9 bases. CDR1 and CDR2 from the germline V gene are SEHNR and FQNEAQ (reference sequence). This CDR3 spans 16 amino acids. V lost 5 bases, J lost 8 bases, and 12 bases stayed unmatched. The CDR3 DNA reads TGTGCCAGCAGCGGCTTACCGGGACAGGGTCGGGAAAAACTGTTTTTT. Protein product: CASSGLPGQGREKLFF.